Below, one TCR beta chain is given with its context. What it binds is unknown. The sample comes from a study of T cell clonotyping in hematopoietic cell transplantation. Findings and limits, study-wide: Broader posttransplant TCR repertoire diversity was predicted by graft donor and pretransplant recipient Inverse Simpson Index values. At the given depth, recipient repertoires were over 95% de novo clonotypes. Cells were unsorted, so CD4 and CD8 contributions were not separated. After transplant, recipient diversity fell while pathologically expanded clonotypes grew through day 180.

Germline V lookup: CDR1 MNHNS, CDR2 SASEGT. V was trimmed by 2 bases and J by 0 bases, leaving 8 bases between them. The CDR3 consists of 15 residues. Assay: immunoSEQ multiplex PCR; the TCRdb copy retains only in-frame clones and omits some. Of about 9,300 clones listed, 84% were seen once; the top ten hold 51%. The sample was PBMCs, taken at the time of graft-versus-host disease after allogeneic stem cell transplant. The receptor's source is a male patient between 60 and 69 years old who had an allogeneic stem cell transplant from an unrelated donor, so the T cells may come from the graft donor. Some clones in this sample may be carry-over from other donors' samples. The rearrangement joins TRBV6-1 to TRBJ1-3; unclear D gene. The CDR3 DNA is TGTGCCAGCAGTGAACAGGACGGCTCTGGAAACACCATATATTTT. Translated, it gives CASSEQDGSGNTIYF.